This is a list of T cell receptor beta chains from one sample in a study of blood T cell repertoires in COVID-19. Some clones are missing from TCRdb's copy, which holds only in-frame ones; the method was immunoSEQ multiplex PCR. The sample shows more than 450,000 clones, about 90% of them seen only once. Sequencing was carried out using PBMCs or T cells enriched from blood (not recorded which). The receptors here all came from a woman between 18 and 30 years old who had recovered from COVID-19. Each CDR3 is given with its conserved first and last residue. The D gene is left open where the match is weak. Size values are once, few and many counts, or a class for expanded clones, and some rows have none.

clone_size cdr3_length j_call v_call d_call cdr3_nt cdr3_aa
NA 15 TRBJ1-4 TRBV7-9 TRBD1 TGTGCCAGCAGCTCCTACAGGGGGGAGGATGAAAAACTGTTTTTT CASSSYRGEDEKLFF
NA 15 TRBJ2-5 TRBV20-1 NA TGCAGTGCTAGTGACGCGACTAGAGACCAAGAGACCCAGTACTTC CSASDATRDQETQYF
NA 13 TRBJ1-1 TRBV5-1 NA TGCGCCAGCAGCTTCCGGGACTGGTCTGAAGCTTTCTTT CASSFRDWSEAFF
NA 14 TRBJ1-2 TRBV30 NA TGTGCCTGGAGTGTATCCCCCGCTAACTATGGCTACACCTTC CAWSVSPANYGYTF
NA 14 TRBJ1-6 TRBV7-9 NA TGTGCCAGCTCCCCAGGGGAAAGGAATTCACCCCTCCACTTT CASSPGERNSPLHF
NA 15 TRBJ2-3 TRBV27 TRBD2 TGTGCCAGCAGTTCCCCGGGAGCGGGGGGAGATACGCAGTATTTT CASSSPGAGGDTQYF
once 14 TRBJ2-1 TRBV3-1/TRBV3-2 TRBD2 TGTGCCAGCAGCCAAATGGCGGGGGGGAATGAGCAGTTCTTC CASSQMAGGNEQFF
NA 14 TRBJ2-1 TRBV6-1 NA TGTGCCAGCAGTGAACAACTAGGGTACAATGAGCAGTTCTTC CASSEQLGYNEQFF
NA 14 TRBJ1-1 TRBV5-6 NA TGTGCCAGCAGTCCCGGACAGAGTAACACTGAAGCTTTCTTT CASSPGQSNTEAFF
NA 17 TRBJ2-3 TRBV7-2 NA TGTGCCAGCAGCTTAGTCCCGCGGGGCGGGGGCGGAGATACGCAGTATTTT CASSLVPRGGGGDTQYF
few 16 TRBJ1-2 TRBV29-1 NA TGCAGCGTTGAGAGGGTGCCCAGCAATACTAACTATGGCTACACCTTC CSVERVPSNTNYGYTF
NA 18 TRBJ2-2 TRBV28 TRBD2 TGTGCCAGCAGTTTAACCCGTGATAGCGGGGGGGCCACCGGGGAGCTGTTTTTT CASSLTRDSGGATGELFF
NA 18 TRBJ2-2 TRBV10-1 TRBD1 TGCGCCAGCAACGTCATGCGACCGTCAGGGGGATCGACCGGGGAGCTGTTTTTT CASNVMRPSGGSTGELFF
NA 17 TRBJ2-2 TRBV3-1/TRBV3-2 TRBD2 TGTGCCAGCAGCCTGACTAGCGGGGGGGAGAACACCGGGGAGCTGTTTTTT CASSLTSGGENTGELFF
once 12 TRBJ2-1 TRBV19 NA TGTGCCAGTAATCCAGGGTACAATGAGCAGTTCTTC CASNPGYNEQFF
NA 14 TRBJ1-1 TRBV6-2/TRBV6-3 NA TGTGCCAGCAGTTACTCGGGAGGGTACGCGGAAGCTTTCTTT CASSYSGGYAEAFF
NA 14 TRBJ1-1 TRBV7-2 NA TGTGCCAGCAGCTTAGCGAGGACAGCAATTGAAGCTTTCTTT CASSLARTAIEAFF